These T cell receptor beta chains were read from a single sample in a study of blood T cell repertoires in COVID-19. Produced via immunoSEQ multiplex PCR; TCRdb's table is partial and in-frame only. The table shows under 250,000 clones, with roughly 86% occurring only once. The specimen sequenced was peripheral blood. All receptors derive from a woman aged 55-75 years who had recovered from COVID-19. Each CDR3 is given with its conserved first and last residue. The D gene is left open where the match is weak. Only some rows state a clone size, as once, few, many or a class for expanded clones.

D: NA; J: TRBJ2-5; V: TRBV4-2; size: once; DNA: TGTGCCAGCAGCCAAGACGGGGGTGGAGAGACCCAGTACTTC; CDR3: CASSQDGGGETQYF
D: TRBD2; J: TRBJ2-7; V: TRBV19; size: NA; DNA: TGTGCCAGTAGTCCACGGCTAGCGGGGGAAAGGGGCGAGCAGTACTTC; CDR3: CASSPRLAGERGEQYF
D: NA; J: TRBJ1-5; V: TRBV5-8; size: NA; DNA: TGTGCCAGCAGCAAGGACAGCTATAGCAATCAGCCCCAGCATTTT; CDR3: CASSKDSYSNQPQHF
D: NA; J: TRBJ1-2; V: TRBV7-8; size: NA; DNA: TGTGCCAGCAGCCTCCCGGCGAGGTCTACTAACTATGGCTACACCTTC; CDR3: CASSLPARSTNYGYTF
D: TRBD1; J: TRBJ1-5; V: TRBV7-8; size: NA; DNA: TGTGCCAGCAGCCTGGACAGGGTCGGTCAGCCCCAGCATTTT; CDR3: CASSLDRVGQPQHF
D: NA; J: TRBJ1-5; V: TRBV6-5; size: NA; DNA: TGTGCCAGCAGTTACGGGGCCGCAGGGCCCCAGCATTTT; CDR3: CASSYGAAGPQHF
D: TRBD1; J: TRBJ1-6; V: TRBV5-1; size: once; DNA: TGCGCCAGCAGCTCAGACTACAGGGGCGAAGGTTCACCCCTCCACTTT; CDR3: CASSSDYRGEGSPLHF
D: NA; J: TRBJ2-5; V: TRBV6-5; size: NA; DNA: TGTGCCAGCAGTTACCCGAAGGGGAGCGGGGAGACCCAGTACTTC; CDR3: CASSYPKGSGETQYF
D: NA; J: TRBJ1-1; V: TRBV14; size: NA; DNA: TGTGCCAGCAGCCAATACCCCGCCGGGTGGGTGAGACCCGAAGCTTTCTTT; CDR3: CASSQYPAGWVRPEAFF
D: NA; J: TRBJ1-4; V: TRBV9; size: NA; DNA: TGTGCCAGCAGCGAGGGAGGCTCGTGGGAAAAACTGTTTTTT; CDR3: CASSEGGSWEKLFF
D: NA; J: TRBJ2-3; V: TRBV4-1; size: NA; DNA: TGCGCCAGCAGCCAAGGGCAGGGTAATGCAGATACGCAGTATTTT; CDR3: CASSQGQGNADTQYF
D: NA; J: TRBJ1-1; V: TRBV7-2; size: NA; DNA: TGTGCCAGCAGCTTAATAACAGAGAACACTGAAGCTTTCTTT; CDR3: CASSLITENTEAFF
D: NA; J: TRBJ1-4; V: TRBV7-2; size: NA; DNA: TGTGCCAGCACCCCTTCAGGGGCAACTAATGAAAAACTGTTTTTT; CDR3: CASTPSGATNEKLFF
D: TRBD1; J: TRBJ1-5; V: TRBV7-2; size: NA; DNA: TGTGCCAGCAGCTCTAGGACAGGGGACCAGCCCCAGCATTTT; CDR3: CASSSRTGDQPQHF
D: TRBD2; J: TRBJ2-1; V: TRBV6-4; size: NA; DNA: TGTGCCAGCAGCAAAAGGACTAATGCGGGGGGGCCGATTGAGCAGTTCTTC; CDR3: CASSKRTNAGGPIEQFF
D: NA; J: TRBJ2-5; V: TRBV12-2; size: NA; DNA: TGTGCAAGTCGCTTCCCGACTACCCAAGAGACCCAGTACTTC; CDR3: CASRFPTTQETQYF
D: TRBD1; J: TRBJ2-3; V: TRBV7-9; size: NA; DNA: TGTGCCAGCAGCTTAACCGGGACAGGGGGCACAGATACGCAGTATTTT; CDR3: CASSLTGTGGTDTQYF
D: NA; J: TRBJ1-2; V: TRBV7-2; size: NA; DNA: TGTGCCAGCAGCTTAACACCGGCGGCTAACTATGGCTACACCTTC; CDR3: CASSLTPAANYGYTF
D: NA; J: TRBJ2-7; V: TRBV5-1; size: few; DNA: TGCGCCAGCAGCTTGGATATGAGGAAGGACAGCTACTACGAGCAGTACTTC; CDR3: CASSLDMRKDSYYEQYF
D: NA; J: TRBJ1-3; V: TRBV7-9; size: NA; DNA: TGTGCCAGCAGCTTAGACGGCGGTCCCATATATTTT; CDR3: CASSLDGGPIYF
D: NA; J: TRBJ2-2; V: TRBV3-1/TRBV3-2; size: few; DNA: TGTGCCAGCAGCCAAGCCCCAGGCGCCGGGGAGCTGTTTTTT; CDR3: CASSQAPGAGELFF
D: NA; J: TRBJ2-5; V: TRBV28; size: NA; DNA: TGTGCCAGCAGTATCCCGGGTCGCACCCAGTACTTC; CDR3: CASSIPGRTQYF
D: NA; J: TRBJ2-1; V: TRBV6-2/TRBV6-3; size: once; DNA: TGTGCCAGCAGTTATACGGGTGAGCAGTTCTTC; CDR3: CASSYTGEQFF
D: TRBD1; J: TRBJ1-2; V: TRBV7-9; size: NA; DNA: TGTGCCAGCAGCTCTATTTACACCGGGACAGGGGGCATAGGCTACACCTTC; CDR3: CASSSIYTGTGGIGYTF
D: TRBD2; J: TRBJ2-3; V: TRBV18; size: NA; DNA: TGTGCCAGCTCACCCTATCGTAGCGGGGGCACAGATACGCAGTATTTT; CDR3: CASSPYRSGGTDTQYF
D: NA; J: TRBJ1-2; V: TRBV7-9; size: NA; DNA: TGTGCCAGCAGCTTAGGCGGGATGTATGGCTACACCTTC; CDR3: CASSLGGMYGYTF
D: NA; J: TRBJ2-1; V: TRBV3-1/TRBV3-2; size: NA; DNA: TGTGCCAGCAGCCAAGAGCTGGCCCCAGACAATGAGCAGTTCTTC; CDR3: CASSQELAPDNEQFF
D: TRBD1; J: TRBJ2-7; V: TRBV6-1; size: once; DNA: TGTGCCAGCAGTGACCCAGGGGGCAGCTCCTACGAGCAGTACTTC; CDR3: CASSDPGGSSYEQYF
D: NA; J: TRBJ1-6; V: TRBV4-1; size: NA; DNA: TGCGCCAGCAGCCAAGTTTGGGCGCCCTTCGGTTCACCCCTCCACTTT; CDR3: CASSQVWAPFGSPLHF